This record looks at one TCR beta chain sequence and its context. Resolution of symptoms, clearance, or two negative PCRs was present in recovered Cohort 3 donors. The sample comes from a study of blood T cell repertoires in COVID-19. This CDR3 contains 15 residues. CDR1 SGHDT and CDR2 YYEEEE come from the germline V gene. Trimming left V 1 base short and J 7 bases short, with 15 bases between. This table comes from immunoSEQ multiplex PCR, and its TCRdb copy is limited to in-frame clones, with some not included. Of roughly 180,000 clones listed, over 70% are singletons. The V and J genes are TRBV5-6 and TRBJ1-5; D is undetermined. The sequenced sample was PBMCs or T cells enriched from blood (not recorded which). The sequence came from a woman in her sixties or seventies who had recovered from COVID-19. Here the CDR3 DNA reads TGTGCCAGCAGCTTGTCTACGGGCCCGGGGCAGCCCCAGCATTTT. This encodes CASSLSTGPGQPQHF. The full variable domain, its missing parts supplied by reference TRBV5-6 and TRBJ1-5, is DAGVTQSPTHLIKTRGQQVTLRCSPKSGHDTVSWYQQALGQGPQFIFQYYEEEERQRGNFPDRFSGHQFPNYSSELNVNALLLGDSALYLCASSLSTGPGQPQHFGDGTRLSIL.